This TCR beta chain was captured by sequencing in a study of vaccination effects on CD4 cells after COVID-19. Regarding the study as a whole: In the study, convalescent patients were few, and early post-infection timepoints were absent.

This clone was picked up one time. Its antigen is not identified. Under the ViraFEST assay, PBMC were stimulated with viral peptide pools so that antigen-specific CD4+ T cells expanded. Sequencing was performed afterwards. Scientists isolated CD4+ T cells after an approximately 10-day culture period ended. Nucleocapsid antibodies were negative in the vaccine recipients, who had never had SARS-CoV-2 infection. The V gene lost 0 bases and the J gene lost 7 bases, with 19 bases spanning the gap. This CDR3 spans 17 amino acids. CDR1 LGHDT and CDR2 YNNKEL come from the germline V gene (reference sequence). The repertoire was sequenced with immunoSEQ multiplex PCR; TCRdb's copy has only in-frame clones and lacks some. The table lists about 27,000 clones, around 75% of them singletons.

The sample was CD4+ T cells from PBMCs cultured with HCoV-NL63 spike peptides, taken before COVID-19 vaccination. This sequence originates from a human donor who received a COVID-19 vaccine. This sequence joins TRBV3-1 (or the pseudogene TRBV3-2) and TRBJ2-1; TRBD2 might be the D (6 bases). CDR3 coding DNA: TGTGCCAGCAGCCAAGAAGGGTCAATTGGGAGGAGGAATGAGCAGTTCTTC. As protein: CASSQEGSIGRRNEQFF.